These 9 T cell receptor beta chains were all obtained from the same sample, sequenced in a study of monozygotic twins with inflammatory bowel disease. Each CDR3 protein gets one entry in TCRdb, which reprocessed the 5' RACE reads and gives no DNA. This sample carries approximately 400,000 distinct CDR3 sequences, with around 2.5% going to the ten biggest clones. Sequencing was performed on blood. These receptors came from a human donor with ulcerative colitis or Crohn's disease, or a healthy co-twin of an affected twin (not recorded which).

The CDR3 is CASSLLAGVRDTQYF. The gene calls are TRBV5-6 and TRBJ2-3; TCRdb selects TRBD2, and the lack of DNA leaves this call unchecked. The CDR3 has 15 amino acids. Germline CDR1 reads SGHDT; CDR2 reads YYEEEE.

The V gene is TRBV20-1, the J gene TRBJ2-5; absent DNA, TCRdb's TRBD2 call cannot be checked. CDR1 is DFQATT and CDR2 is SNEGSKA in the germline V gene (reference sequence). This CDR3 contains 16 residues. CDR3 sequence reads: CSARDYLAGGVETQYF.

V gene TRBV16 combines with J gene TRBJ1-6. Germline CDR1 reads KGHSY; CDR2 reads FQNENV. The CDR3 is made up of 14 amino acids. CDR3: CASSQSTGGSPLHF.

The chain has TRBV27 and TRBJ2-2; TCRdb's D gene call, TRBD1, goes unchecked for lack of DNA. The CDR3 contains 16 residues. The germline CDR1 and CDR2 sequences are MNHEY and SMNVEV (reference sequence). The CDR3 reads CASRNGAGGITGELFF.

The chain employs TRBV24-1 and TRBJ2-2; TCRdb's D call of TRBD1 is untestable without DNA. The CDR3 spans 16 residues. Germline V gives CDR1 KGHDR, CDR2 SFDVKD. This chain's CDR3 is CATSPTGDRDTGELFF.

J is TRBJ2-1 and V is TRBV11-1; the TRBD2 assignment by TCRdb is unverifiable without DNA. The CDR3 is 19 residues long. Germline V gene lookup returns CDR1 SGHAT and CDR2 FQDESV (reference sequence). CDR3 amino acids: CASSLGMWTSGSSYNEQFF.

The chain recombines TRBV5-4 with TRBJ1-2; TCRdb selects TRBD1, and the lack of DNA leaves this call unchecked. The CDR3 covers 15 residues. CDR1 is SGHNT and CDR2 is YYREEE in the germline V gene (reference sequence). The CDR3 sequence is CASSLGRGRQYGYTF.

This sequence joins TRBV7-9 and TRBJ2-2; TCRdb picks TRBD1, but there is no DNA to check that call. This CDR3 spans 16 amino acids. CDR1 and CDR2 (germline): SEHNR, FQNEAQ (reference sequence). The CDR3 spells CASSQGPATNTGELFF.

CDR3 sequence reads: CASIPVGGSFTDTQYF. The chain uses TRBV25-1 and TRBJ2-3; lacking DNA, the TRBD1 call made by TCRdb goes unchecked. The CDR3 runs to 16 residues. Germline loops: CDR1 MGHDK, CDR2 SYGVNS.